One and the same sample provided the 11 T cell receptor beta chains below, sequenced in a study of T cell responses to AZD1222 COVID-19 vaccine. Libraries were prepared by immunoSEQ multiplex PCR; TCRdb keeps only in-frame clonotypes and omits some of them. The sample consists of about 180,000 clones, just over 85% of them appearing once. The sequencing used peripheral blood, collected 28 days after the second AZD1222 dose. Receptors were obtained from an adult who received the AZD1222 COVID-19 vaccine.

J is TRBJ1-5 and V is TRBV27, with a possible D match to TRBD1 (6 bases). Trimming stripped 8 bases from V and 5 bases from J, with 16 bases between. The CDR3 runs 14 residues. Germline CDR1 and CDR2: MNHEY and SMNVEV (reference sequence). The CDR3: CASARTGGYQPQHF. The DNA of the CDR3 is TGTGCCAGCGCCCGGACGGGGGGCTATCAGCCCCAGCATTTT.

The J gene is TRBJ1-2, the V gene TRBV7-9; 8 nucleotides line up with TRBD1. The V and J ends lost 7 bases and 7 bases, in that order; junction bases with no gene match: 11. Germline V gene data show CDR1 as SEHNR and CDR2 as FQNEAQ (reference sequence). The CDR3 extends over 14 amino acids. The CDR3 bases are TGTGCCAGCAACCGAGCTGGGACAGGTCCTGGCTACACCTTC. Translating it yields CASNRAGTGPGYTF.

The chain recombines TRBV12-3 or TRBV12-4 with TRBJ2-3; D uncertain. The CDR3 contains 13 residues. With 6 bases removed from V and 5 bases from J, the gap between germline ends came to 12 bases. CDR3 protein: CASSLMMGDTQYF. CDR3 coding DNA: TGTGCCAGCAGCCTCATGATGGGAGATACGCAGTATTTT.

V is TRBV5-4 and J is TRBJ2-7; 7 nucleotides line up with TRBD1. The V and J ends lost 4 bases and 0 bases, in that order; junction bases with no gene match: 10. The CDR3 is made up of 16 amino acids. Looked up from germline, CDR1 is SGHNT and CDR2 is YYREEE (reference sequence). The CDR3 loop is CASSQGGADLSYEQYF. In nucleotides, the CDR3 is TGTGCCAGCAGCCAAGGGGGCGCAGACCTCTCCTACGAGCAGTACTTC.

V is TRBV5-1 and J is TRBJ2-5; TRBD2 aligns across 9 bases. This CDR3 is 14 amino acids long. Germline V gene lookup returns CDR1 SGHRS and CDR2 YFSETQ. The trim removed 2 bases at V and 5 bases at J, leaving 4 bases unmatched. The CDR3 sequence: CASSFSGGLETQYF. For the CDR3, the DNA is TGCGCCAGCAGCTTTAGCGGGGGTCTGGAGACCCAGTACTTC.

This clone was picked up one time. The V call is TRBV6-5, the J call TRBJ1-5; D remains unclear. Germline CDR1 is MNHEY and CDR2 is SVGAGI. This CDR3 comprises 15 residues. Trimming removed 7 bases from V and 0 bases from J, with 13 bases in between. CDR3 in DNA: TGTGCCAGCAATCCTTCCGGGGATAGCAATCAGCCCCAGCATTTT. Translated, it gives CASNPSGDSNQPQHF.

The chain combines TRBV27 with TRBJ2-7, with D perhaps matching TRBD1 or TRBD2 (5 bases each). The germline V gene encodes CDR1 MNHEY and CDR2 SMNVEV (reference sequence). The CDR3 is made up of 14 amino acids. The ends were cut back, 5 bases at V and 6 bases at J, with 17 bases in the middle. The CDR3 sequence is CASSPTGQVGEQYF. The CDR3 bases are TGTGCCAGCAGTCCCACGGGGCAGGTCGGCGAGCAGTACTTC.

This chain links TRBV25-1 with TRBJ2-7; D remains ambiguous. CDR1 is MGHDK, CDR2 SYGVNS, per germline. Trimming pared 6 bases from V and 3 bases from J, leaving 6 bases between. There are 11 residues in the CDR3. CDR3 residues: CASSRGYEQYF. CDR3 nucleotides: TGTGCCAGCAGCCGAGGCTACGAGCAGTACTTC.

This clone was found a few times. V and J are TRBV11-2 and TRBJ2-2; TRBD2 agrees at 8 bases. The CDR3 length is 15 residues. Germline-derived CDR1 and CDR2 are SGHAT and FQNNGV. Trimming at V came to 4 bases and at J to 4 bases, leaving 5 bases not matched to a gene. The CDR3 loop is CASSSPGLATGELFF. In DNA form, the CDR3 reads TGTGCCAGCAGCTCGCCCGGACTAGCCACCGGGGAGCTGTTTTTT.

CDR3 region: CASGGQTISGANVLTF. The CDR3, as DNA: TGTGCCAGCGGGGGACAGACCATCTCTGGGGCCAACGTCCTGACTTTC. The chain joins TRBV4-2 to TRBJ2-6, with 7 nucleotides matching TRBD1. CDR3 length equals 16 residues. The junction had 7 bases not matched to a gene; V was cut back by 8 bases and J by 0 bases. Germline V gives CDR1 LGHNA, CDR2 YNFKEQ.

The chain is built from TRBV5-1 and TRBJ1-6, with TRBD1 identical over 8 bases. There are 15 residues in the CDR3. Per the germline V gene, CDR1 is SGHRS and CDR2 is YFSETQ. V lost 2 bases to trimming and J lost 10 bases; unmatched junction nucleotides: 8. For the CDR3, the DNA is TGCGCCAGCAGCTTTTCAGACAGGGGAAGGTCACCCCTCCACTTT. It yields the protein CASSFSDRGRSPLHF.